This TCR beta chain originates from a study of shared clonotypes between healthy human individuals. Naive CD4+ cells were CD45RA-selected; the remaining cells were memory. TCRdb's table, derived via immunoSEQ multiplex PCR, lists solely in-frame clones and lacks some. Counted here are roughly 1,500,000 clones, about 98.5% occurring once; the ten biggest clones make up about 0.35%. Trimming stripped 5 bases from V and 1 base from J, with 8 bases between. This CDR3 spans 13 amino acids. Germline CDR1 is SGHTA and CDR2 is FQGTGA. The receptor was derived from a man between 25 and 39 years old in good health. The sequenced sample consisted of naive CD4+ T cells sorted from blood. This sample's subset: CD45RA+ positively selected. The chain couples TRBV7-3 to TRBJ2-5; no firm D call. The CDR3 protein is CASSALAQETQYF. In DNA, the CDR3 is TGTGCCAGCAGCGCCCTGGCCCAAGAGACCCAGTACTTC.